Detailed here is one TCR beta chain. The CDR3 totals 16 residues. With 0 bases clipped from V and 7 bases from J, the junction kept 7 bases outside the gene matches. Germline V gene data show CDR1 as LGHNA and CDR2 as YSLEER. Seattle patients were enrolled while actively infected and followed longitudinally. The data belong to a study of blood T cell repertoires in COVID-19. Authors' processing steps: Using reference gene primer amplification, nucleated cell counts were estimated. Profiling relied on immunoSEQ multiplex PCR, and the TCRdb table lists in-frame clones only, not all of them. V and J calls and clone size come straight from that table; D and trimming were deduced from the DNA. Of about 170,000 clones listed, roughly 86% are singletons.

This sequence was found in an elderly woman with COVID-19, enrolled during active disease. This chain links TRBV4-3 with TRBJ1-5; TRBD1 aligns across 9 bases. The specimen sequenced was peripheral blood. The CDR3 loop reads CASSQDLQGAEQPQHF. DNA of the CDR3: TGCGCCAGCAGCCAAGATCTACAGGGGGCTGAACAGCCCCAGCATTTT.